Following are 17 T cell receptor beta chains from one sample sequenced in a study of cytomegalovirus exposure and HLA in healthy donors. 60 Vbeta and 13 Jbeta primers were used in PCR. TCRdb keeps only in-frame clones here, not all; method: immunoSEQ multiplex PCR. Here the sample spans around 130,000 clones, 70% to 75% being singletons. Sequencing was carried out using PBMCs. The receptors come from a woman aged 30 to 39 in good health and CMV-seronegative.

This clone has a handful of counts. This rearrangement joins TRBV7-9 to TRBJ1-2; 7 bases map to TRBD1. The V segment lost 4 bases and the J segment 6 bases; nucleotides outside the gene matches: 5. The CDR3 loop spans 13 amino acids. Germline V lookup: CDR1 SEHNR, CDR2 FQNEAQ (reference sequence). DNA for the CDR3: TGTGCCAGCAGCTCCAGAACAGGGGATGGCTACACCTTC. This encodes CASSSRTGDGYTF.

The gene calls are TRBV18 and TRBJ1-3; 8 bases line up with TRBD1. Germline CDR1 and CDR2: KGHSH and LQKENI. With 5 bases clipped from V and 6 bases from J, the junction kept 3 bases outside the gene matches. CDR3 length: 13 amino acids. The CDR3, as DNA: TGTGCCAGCTCATTGACAGGGGAAAACACCATATATTTT. This translates into CASSLTGENTIYF. Using reference TRBV18 and TRBJ1-3 for the parts outside the CDR3, the full variable domain is NAGVMQNPRHLVRRRGQEARLRCSPMKGHSHVYWYRQLPEEGLKFMVYLQKENIIDESGMPKERFSAEFPKEGPSILRIQQVVRGDSAAYFCASSLTGENTIYFGEGSWLTVV.

The chain recombines TRBV27 with TRBJ2-3; a weak D match, TRBD2 (6 bases). Trimming left V 8 bases short and J 2 bases short, with 14 bases between. Looked up from germline, CDR1 is MNHEY and CDR2 is SMNVEV (reference sequence). The CDR3 runs to 14 residues. The CDR3 region is CASSGASATDTQYF. DNA of the CDR3: TGTGCCAGCTCCGGTGCTAGCGCCACAGATACGCAGTATTTT.

On this clone: Other DNA sequences in the sample encode the same CDR3. The V and J genes are TRBV7-9 and TRBJ2-3; D uncertain. The CDR3 is 13 residues long. V lost 5 bases, J lost 0 bases, and 6 bases lay in between. Per germline, CDR1 SEHNR and CDR2 FQNEAQ (reference sequence). CDR3 region: CASSPPSTDTQYF. In DNA form, the CDR3 reads TGTGCCAGCAGCCCTCCCAGCACAGATACGCAGTATTTT. The full variable domain, with the rest looked up from reference TRBV7-9 and TRBJ2-3, is DTGVSQNPRHKITKRGQNVTFRCDPISEHNRLYWYRQTLGQGPEFLTYFQNEAQLEKSRLLSDRFSAERPKGSFSTLEIQRTEQGDSAMYLCASSPPSTDTQYFGPGTRLTVL.

The chain uses TRBV29-1 and TRBJ1-1; 7 bases are shared with TRBD1. The germline V gene encodes CDR1 SQVTM and CDR2 ANQGSEA. V shed 7 bases and J 2 bases; nucleotides not matched to a gene: 7. The CDR3 is 13 amino acids. The CDR3 DNA reads as TGCAGCGGTGGGACAGCCTCAAACACTGAAGCTTTCTTT. Residues: CSGGTASNTEAFF.

This clone appeared many times. The chain joins TRBV28 to TRBJ1-2, with a weak D call TRBD1 (6 bases). The germline V gene encodes CDR1 MDHEN and CDR2 SYDVKM. V was shortened by 5 bases and J by 0 bases, with 10 bases between the two germline ends. CDR3 length: 14 amino acids. The CDR3 DNA is TGTGCCAGCAGTGGGGCAGGGGCTAACTATGGCTACACCTTC. Translation gives CASSGAGANYGYTF.

CDR3 bases: TGTGCCAGTAGTATAGGACTAGCGGGCTCCTACGAGCAGTACTTC. Translation: CASSIGLAGSYEQYF. This chain connects TRBV19 to TRBJ2-7, with TRBD2 matching 10 bases. Germline CDR1 reads LNHDA; CDR2 reads SQIVND (reference sequence). With V trimmed by 1 base and J by 0 bases, 0 bases remained unmatched. The CDR3 is 15 amino acids.

This clone was seen just once. Within the sample, other DNA sequences also encode this same CDR3. This chain joins TRBV7-6 and TRBJ2-1; TRBD2 might be the D (6 bases). Trimming pared 0 bases from V and 3 bases from J, leaving 6 bases between. CDR1 SGHVS and CDR2 FNYEAQ come from the germline V gene. This CDR3 has 14 amino acids. The CDR3: CASSLAGGYNEQFF. CDR3 DNA: TGTGCCAGCAGCTTAGCCGGGGGCTACAATGAGCAGTTCTTC.

The J gene is TRBJ2-5, the V gene TRBV18; maybe TRBD2 (6 bases). Trimming removed 6 bases at V and 2 bases at J, with 13 bases between. The CDR3 runs to 14 residues. Germline V gene sequence: CDR1 KGHSH, CDR2 LQKENI. The CDR3: CASSPDGGQETQYF. The CDR3, as DNA: TGTGCCAGCTCCCCCGACGGGGGACAAGAGACCCAGTACTTC.

The chain joins TRBV28 to TRBJ1-4; a possible D gene is TRBD1 (5 bases). Germline CDR1 MDHEN, CDR2 SYDVKM. The CDR3 is made up of 15 amino acids. V was clipped by 5 bases and J by 2 bases, with 12 bases between them. DNA for the CDR3: TGTGCCAGCAGTCCTGCGGGGGGGACTAATGAAAAACTGTTTTTT. Its protein product is CASSPAGGTNEKLFF.

This clone was counted a few times. The chain joins TRBV28 to TRBJ2-7; 8 bases align to TRBD1. CDR3 length equals 16 residues. The J segment lost 6 bases and the V segment lost 4 bases, leaving 14 bases of the junction unmatched. Germline assignment: CDR1 MDHEN and CDR2 SYDVKM. The CDR3, as DNA: TGTGCCAGCAGTTCCCCGACAGGGGACCGCCGGGGCGAGCAGTACGTC. It specifies CASSSPTGDRRGEQYV.

This clone was counted only a few times. The V call is TRBV30, the J call TRBJ1-5; D is uncertain. The CDR3 totals 14 residues. Germline values: CDR1 GTSNPN, CDR2 SVGIG (reference sequence). The V gene lost 5 bases and the J gene lost 0 bases, with 11 bases spanning the gap. The CDR3 region has the DNA TGTGCCTGGGGTCGCGACTATAGCAATCAGCCCCAGCATTTT. Amino acids: CAWGRDYSNQPQHF.

This clone was picked up a small number of times. J is TRBJ1-1 and V is TRBV29-1; 8 bases fit TRBD1. The CDR3 sequence is 11 residues long. Germline values: CDR1 SQVTM, CDR2 ANQGSEA. With 3 bases clipped from V and 8 bases from J, the junction kept 2 bases outside the gene matches. The CDR3 sequence: CSVDRTGEAFF. The CDR3 DNA reads TGCAGCGTTGATCGGACAGGGGAAGCTTTCTTT.

The J gene is TRBJ1-2, the V gene TRBV9; 8 nucleotides align to TRBD1. Germline CDR1 SGDLS, CDR2 YYNGEE. The CDR3 spans 14 residues. Trimming at V came to 4 bases and at J to 2 bases, leaving 4 bases not matched to a gene. The CDR3 DNA sequence: TGTGCCAGCAGCCCCCGACAGGGGAACTATGGCTACACCTTC. It encodes CASSPRQGNYGYTF.

CDR3 residues: CASSQIIGDYEQYF. The CDR3, as DNA: TGCGCCAGCAGCCAAATCATAGGGGACTACGAGCAGTACTTC. The J gene is TRBJ2-7, the V gene TRBV4-1, with a weak D call TRBD1 (5 bases). The V gene's germline CDR1 is MGHRA and CDR2 YSYEKL. This CDR3 has 14 amino acids. V lost 2 bases and J 3 bases, leaving 11 bases between the germline ends.

This chain connects TRBV27 to TRBJ2-4, with a weak D call TRBD1 (5 bases). V was clipped by 11 bases and J by 0 bases, with 23 bases between them. CDR3 length equals 17 residues. The germline CDR1 and CDR2 sequences are MNHEY and SMNVEV (reference sequence). As DNA, the CDR3 is TGTGCCGGCTATCCGAGACAGTACTCATTAGCCAAAAACATTCAGTACTTC. Its protein is CAGYPRQYSLAKNIQYF.

This sequence joins TRBV30 and TRBJ2-3; possible D gene TRBD2, 7 bases. CDR1 and CDR2 from the germline V gene are GTSNPN and SVGIG (reference sequence). The CDR3 has 16 amino acids. V shed 2 bases and J shed 5 bases, with 20 bases lying between them. CDR3 in amino acids: CAWSRGGAHPIDTQYF. The DNA of the CDR3 is TGTGCCTGGAGTCGTGGGGGGGCACACCCCATAGATACGCAGTATTTT.